This T cell receptor beta chain emerged from a study of T cell responses to AZD1222 COVID-19 vaccine. Germline trimming cut 4 bases from V and 5 bases from J; bases unmatched to any gene: 7. CDR1 LNHDA and CDR2 SQIVND come from the germline V gene (reference sequence). The length of the CDR3 is 15 residues. The assay was immunoSEQ multiplex PCR, and TCRdb's table has in-frame clones only and misses some. The sample lists 150,000 to 200,000 clones; 85% to 95% were seen once. Researchers grouped second doses given at about 4 or about 12 weeks into one pool. Whole-study findings and limits: Clonal diversity was possibly underestimated; the donors were predominantly white British and more often female. Spike was spanned by vaccine-associated CD4 TCRs, with dominance at 160-218 and 743-854.

In regard to this clone: Its antigen is still unknown.

This clonotype originated in an adult who received the AZD1222 COVID-19 vaccine. Sample: peripheral blood, taken 28 days after the second AZD1222 dose. The rearrangement uses TRBV19 and TRBJ2-2, with TRBD1 identical over 7 bases. This CDR3 reads CASSRGQAGTGELFF. CDR3 sequence (DNA): TGTGCCAGTAGTAGAGGACAGGCTGGAACCGGGGAGCTGTTTTTT.